Below, 24 T cell receptor beta chains from the same sample are listed, as sequenced in a study of blood T cell repertoires in COVID-19. Sequencing used immunoSEQ multiplex PCR; TCRdb keeps in-frame clones, though not all of them. Among some 140,000 clones listed, about four fifths were seen once. Sample: PBMCs or T cells enriched from blood (not recorded which). These TCRs come from a man aged 35-49 years with acute COVID-19.

V is TRBV5-4 and J is TRBJ2-3; 9 nucleotides line up with TRBD2. The CDR3 is 15 amino acids. Trimming removed 4 bases from V and 5 bases from J; junction bases left unmatched: 8. Germline V gene data show CDR1 as SGHNT and CDR2 as YYREEE (reference sequence). The DNA for the CDR3 is TGTGCCAGCAGCGGGGGGGGACTAGCTGAAGATACGCAGTATTTT. Amino acid sequence: CASSGGGLAEDTQYF.

The chain uses TRBV6-5 and TRBJ2-1; 12 bases are a match to TRBD2. Germline lookup yields CDR1 MNHEY and CDR2 SVGAGI. There are 15 residues in the CDR3. J was trimmed by 6 bases and V by 5 bases; bases with no gene match: 5. The CDR3 reads CASSLAGGKPNEQFF. The CDR3 DNA follows: TGTGCCAGCAGTCTAGCGGGGGGGAAGCCCAATGAGCAGTTCTTC.

V usage is TRBV11-2 and J usage is TRBJ2-2; the match to TRBD1 covers 9 bases. The CDR3 spans 16 residues. CDR1 SGHAT and CDR2 FQNNGV come from the germline V gene. V lost 5 bases and J lost 5; bases outside the gene matches: 9. CDR3 sequence reads: CASSLRRTGETGELFF. The CDR3 nucleotides read TGTGCCAGCAGCCTCCGCCGGACAGGGGAAACCGGGGAGCTGTTTTTT.

The sample holds one count of this clone. The chain has TRBV6-4 and TRBJ1-2; TRBD1 aligns across 7 bases. The CDR3 is 14 residues long. From germline, CDR1 is MRHNA and CDR2 SNTAGT. Trimming took 6 bases from V and 8 from J; bases not matched to a gene: 12. As DNA, the CDR3 is TGTGCCAGCAGCCCGGGACAGAATATGGGAGGCTACACCTTC. This codes for CASSPGQNMGGYTF.

V usage is TRBV7-2 and J usage is TRBJ2-1; D is uncertain. This CDR3 region has 15 residues. Germline CDR1 and CDR2: SGHTA and FQGNSA. V was shortened by 5 bases and J by 5 bases, with 16 bases between the two germline ends. CDR3 loop: CASSPQPLENNEQFF. The CDR3 DNA is TGTGCCAGCAGCCCACAACCTCTAGAAAACAATGAGCAGTTCTTC. The full variable domain, with the rest looked up from reference TRBV7-2 and TRBJ2-1, is GAGVSQSPSNKVTEKGKDVELRCDPISGHTALYWYRQSLGQGLEFLIYFQGNSAPDKSGLPSDRFSAERTGGSVSTLTIQRTQQEDSAVYLCASSPQPLENNEQFFGPGTRLTVL.

The V and J genes are TRBV11-2 and TRBJ2-1; a weak D match, TRBD1 (5 bases). The CDR3 is 14 residues long. The V gene lost 5 bases and the J gene lost 8 bases, with 16 bases spanning the gap. Germline CDR1 and CDR2: SGHAT and FQNNGV. As DNA, the CDR3 is TGTGCCAGCAGCCCCGACAGAAATAAGGATGAGCAGTTCTTC. This codes for CASSPDRNKDEQFF. Full variable domain (missing parts from reference TRBV11-2 and TRBJ2-1): EAGVAQSPRYKIIEKRQSVAFWCNPISGHATLYWYQQILGQGPKLLIQFQNNGVVDDSQLPKDRFSAERLKGVDSTLKIQPAKLEDSAVYLCASSPDRNKDEQFFGPGTRLTVL.

The chain joins TRBV5-1 to TRBJ2-1, with 13 bases that match TRBD2. Losses at the gene ends were 0 bases for V and 10 bases for J; bases not matched to a gene: 10. The CDR3 sequence is 17 residues long. The V gene's germline CDR1 is SGHRS and CDR2 YFSETQ. CDR3 bases: TGCGCCAGCAGCTTGGTGGCTGGGACTAGCGGGATGGAGGAGCAGTTCTTC. It yields the protein CASSLVAGTSGMEEQFF.

This clone is a singleton in its sample. The rearrangement uses TRBV28 and TRBJ1-5, with 10 bases aligning to TRBD1. Unmatched junction bases numbered 12, after V lost 6 bases and J lost 7 bases. The CDR3 spans 16 residues. Germline CDR1 reads MDHEN; CDR2 reads SYDVKM. The CDR3 DNA is TGTGCCAGCAGCCCTGCCCCGGGACAGGGGAGGCAGCCCCAGCATTTT. This sequence encodes CASSPAPGQGRQPQHF.

This chain connects TRBV27 to TRBJ1-2, with 8 bases fitting TRBD1. CDR3 length: 13 amino acids. Germline CDR1 reads MNHEY; CDR2 reads SMNVEV (reference sequence). V was pared by 8 bases and J by 8 bases, with 10 bases of the junction left unmatched. The CDR3 DNA sequence: TGTGCCAGCTCAGGGACAGGATGGGTCGGCTACACCTTC. Encoded protein: CASSGTGWVGYTF.

The chain carries TRBV7-2 and TRBJ1-2; 9 nucleotides agree with TRBD1. V was clipped by 5 bases and J by 7 bases; unmatched bases: 5. This CDR3 comprises 13 residues. Germline V gives CDR1 SGHTA, CDR2 FQGNSA. CDR3 loop: CASSEDRGFGYTF. CDR3 in DNA: TGTGCCAGCAGCGAAGACAGGGGGTTTGGCTACACCTTC. Combining the CDR3 with reference TRBV7-2 and TRBJ1-2 gives the whole variable domain GAGVSQSPSNKVTEKGKDVELRCDPISGHTALYWYRQSLGQGLEFLIYFQGNSAPDKSGLPSDRFSAERTGGSVSTLTIQRTQQEDSAVYLCASSEDRGFGYTFGSGTRLTVV.

This clone came up once. The rearrangement uses TRBV29-1 and TRBJ1-5; D is perhaps TRBD1 (5 bases). Germline V gene data show CDR1 as SQVTM and CDR2 as ANQGSEA. The CDR3 has 12 residues. Trimming removed 4 bases at V and 6 bases at J, with 10 bases between. The CDR3 nucleotides read TGCAGCGTTGTTGCGGGGGGTCAGCCCCAGCATTTT. Translated, it gives CSVVAGGQPQHF.

The chain links TRBV4-1 to TRBJ2-2; 14 bases match TRBD2. The CDR3 contains 19 residues. Germline V gives CDR1 MGHRA, CDR2 YSYEKL. The ends lost 3 bases at V and 5 bases at J; junction bases unmatched: 11. Here the CDR3 DNA reads TGCGCCAGCAGCCACAGGACTAGCGGGAGGCGGGCTTCAACCGGGGAGCTGTTTTTT. Protein sequence: CASSHRTSGRRASTGELFF.

CDR3 in amino acids: CASSESRTGEGETQYF. The CDR3 DNA reads TGCGCCAGCAGTGAGTCGAGGACGGGAGAAGGAGAGACCCAGTACTTC. The chain has TRBV10-1 and TRBJ2-5; D is perhaps TRBD2 (6 bases). The CDR3 runs 16 residues. The ends were cut back, 0 bases at V and 4 bases at J, with 15 bases in the middle. Germline CDR1 and CDR2: WNHNN and SYGVQD (reference sequence).

The chain carries TRBV7-9 and TRBJ2-1; the D gene is possibly TRBD2 (6 bases). The CDR3 totals 16 residues. Germline V gives CDR1 SEHNR, CDR2 FQNEAQ (reference sequence). The ends were cut back, 2 bases at V and 4 bases at J, with 15 bases in the middle. This CDR3 reads CASSLLRGMSYNEQFF. Written as DNA, the CDR3 is TGTGCCAGCAGCTTACTGCGCGGGATGTCATACAATGAGCAGTTCTTC. Full variable domain (outside the CDR3, taken from reference TRBV7-9 and TRBJ2-1): DTGVSQNPRHKITKRGQNVTFRCDPISEHNRLYWYRQTLGQGPEFLTYFQNEAQLEKSRLLSDRFSAERPKGSFSTLEIQRTEQGDSAMYLCASSLLRGMSYNEQFFGPGTRLTVL.

This chain links TRBV3-1 (or the pseudogene TRBV3-2) with TRBJ1-2; 11 nucleotides agree with TRBD1. Trimming at V came to 4 bases and at J to 0 bases, leaving 4 bases not matched to a gene. This CDR3 is built from 16 residues. Germline assignment: CDR1 LGHDT and CDR2 YNNKEL (reference sequence). The CDR3 DNA sequence: TGTGCCAGCAGCCCCGGGGACAGGGGGACTAACTATGGCTACACCTTC. Residues: CASSPGDRGTNYGYTF.

The chain couples TRBV12-3 or TRBV12-4 to TRBJ1-5; weak D call: TRBD1 (5 bases). The CDR3 covers 12 residues. The germline V and J ends were trimmed by 5 bases and 5 bases, with 7 bases remaining between them. This CDR3 reads CASSKGDQPQHF. In DNA form, the CDR3 reads TGTGCCAGCAGTAAAGGGGATCAGCCCCAGCATTTT.

This clone has more than one count but fewer than ten. The CDR3 reads CASSLVAIGEQYF. Written as DNA, the CDR3 is TGTGCCAGCAGCTTAGTGGCCATCGGGGAGCAGTACTTC. The rearrangement uses TRBV11-2 and TRBJ2-7; D is undetermined. From germline, CDR1 is SGHAT and CDR2 FQNNGV. The germline V and J ends were trimmed by 1 base and 7 bases, with 11 bases remaining between them. This CDR3 spans 13 amino acids. Together with reference TRBV11-2 and TRBJ2-7, the CDR3 gives the full variable domain: EAGVAQSPRYKIIEKRQSVAFWCNPISGHATLYWYQQILGQGPKLLIQFQNNGVVDDSQLPKDRFSAERLKGVDSTLKIQPAKLEDSAVYLCASSLVAIGEQYFGPGTRLTVT.

The chain joins TRBV5-1 to TRBJ1-5; weak D call: TRBD1 (6 bases). Trimming cost V 2 bases and J 4 bases, with 7 bases left between them. The CDR3 is made up of 13 amino acids. Germline CDR1 is SGHRS and CDR2 is YFSETQ. The CDR3 loop is CASSFQGNQPQHF. The CDR3 DNA reads TGCGCCAGCAGCTTTCAGGGGAATCAGCCCCAGCATTTT.

The CDR3 nucleotides read TGTGCCATCAGCGGGACAGGGGAAGCAGATACGCAGTATTTT. This encodes CAISGTGEADTQYF. The genes are TRBV10-3 and TRBJ2-3; TRBD1 agrees at 10 bases. J lost 4 bases, V lost 6 bases, and 4 bases had no gene match. The CDR3 is 14 amino acids. The germline V gene has CDR1 ENHRY and CDR2 SYGVKD.

This chain uses TRBV6-2 or TRBV6-3 with TRBJ2-7; D is ambiguous. Germline lookup yields CDR1 MNHEY and CDR2 SVGEGT. The CDR3 runs 13 residues. The ends were cut back, 5 bases at V and 0 bases at J, with 8 bases in the middle. CDR3 DNA: TGTGCCAGCAGTACCTACAGCTCCTACGAGCAGTACTTC. Residues: CASSTYSSYEQYF.

The chain joins TRBV10-3 to TRBJ1-2, with 7 bases that match TRBD1. Germline V gene sequence: CDR1 ENHRY, CDR2 SYGVKD. V dropped 7 bases and J dropped 6; count of bases not matched to a gene: 8. CDR3 size: 13 residues. The CDR3 reads CAITSTGSHGYTF. The DNA for the CDR3 is TGTGCCATCACTTCGACAGGGAGCCATGGCTACACCTTC.

This rearrangement joins TRBV7-2 to TRBJ1-6; maybe TRBD1 (6 bases). The CDR3 is made up of 14 amino acids. V shed 5 bases and J shed 10 bases, with 15 bases lying between them. Germline V gives CDR1 SGHTA, CDR2 FQGNSA. The CDR3 sequence is CASSPDRKRSPLHF. The CDR3 DNA is TGTGCCAGCAGCCCGGACAGAAAGAGGTCACCCCTCCACTTT.

The chain uses TRBV12-3 or TRBV12-4 and TRBJ2-1, with 7 bases aligning to TRBD2. Trimming took 9 bases from V and 6 from J; bases not matched to a gene: 8. This CDR3 spans 13 amino acids. In DNA form, the CDR3 reads TGTGCCAGTATTAGCGGGTTCGCCAATGAGCAGTTCTTC. This sequence encodes CASISGFANEQFF.

The chain links TRBV10-2 to TRBJ1-1, with D possibly matching TRBD1 (6 bases). The V gene's germline CDR1 is WSHSY and CDR2 SAAADI. This CDR3 is built from 14 residues. V gave up 8 bases and J gave up 0 bases, with 13 bases separating them. The CDR3 sequence: CASGNGQMNTEAFF. CDR3 in DNA: TGCGCCAGCGGAAACGGACAGATGAACACTGAAGCTTTCTTT.